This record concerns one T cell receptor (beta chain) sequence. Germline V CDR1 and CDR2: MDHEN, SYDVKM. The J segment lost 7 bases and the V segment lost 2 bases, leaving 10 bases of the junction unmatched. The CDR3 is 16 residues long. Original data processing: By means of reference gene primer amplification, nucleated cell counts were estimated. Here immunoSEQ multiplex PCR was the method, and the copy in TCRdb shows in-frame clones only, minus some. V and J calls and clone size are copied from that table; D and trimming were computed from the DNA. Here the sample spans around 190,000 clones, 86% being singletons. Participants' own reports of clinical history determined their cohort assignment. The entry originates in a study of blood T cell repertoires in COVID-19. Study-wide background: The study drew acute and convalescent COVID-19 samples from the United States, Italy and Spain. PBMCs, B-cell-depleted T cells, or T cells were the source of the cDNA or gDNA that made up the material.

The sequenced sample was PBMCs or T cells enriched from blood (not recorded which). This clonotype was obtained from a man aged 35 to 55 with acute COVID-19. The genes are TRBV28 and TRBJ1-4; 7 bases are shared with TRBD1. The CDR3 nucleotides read TGTGCCAGCAGTTTACCAGGAGGGGGCAGGGTTGAAAAACTGTTTTTT. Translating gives CASSLPGGGRVEKLFF.